This TCR beta chain originates from a study of blood T cell repertoires in COVID-19. Study-wide background: The United States, Italy and Spain provided the acute and convalescent COVID-19 samples. Sources were T cells, B-cell-depleted T cells, or PBMCs; the material itself was cDNA or gDNA.

Authors' processing steps: Nucleated cell number was recorded as an estimate derived from reference gene primer amplification. Profiled with immunoSEQ multiplex PCR; TCRdb holds only in-frame clones, not every one. That table furnishes V, J and clone size, whereas the DNA furnished D and trimming. This table has some 190,000 clones, 80% to 90% appearing once. This TCR came from an elderly woman with acute or convalescent COVID-19. Sample: peripheral blood.

The CDR3 loop reads CASNGLADTGELFF. The CDR3 bases are TGTGCCAGCAACGGACTAGCGGACACCGGGGAGCTGTTTTTT. The chain combines TRBV9 with TRBJ2-2; 10 bases fit TRBD2. CDR1 is SGDLS, CDR2 YYNGEE, per germline. The CDR3 contains 14 residues. The ends lost 6 bases at V and 3 bases at J; junction bases unmatched: 2.